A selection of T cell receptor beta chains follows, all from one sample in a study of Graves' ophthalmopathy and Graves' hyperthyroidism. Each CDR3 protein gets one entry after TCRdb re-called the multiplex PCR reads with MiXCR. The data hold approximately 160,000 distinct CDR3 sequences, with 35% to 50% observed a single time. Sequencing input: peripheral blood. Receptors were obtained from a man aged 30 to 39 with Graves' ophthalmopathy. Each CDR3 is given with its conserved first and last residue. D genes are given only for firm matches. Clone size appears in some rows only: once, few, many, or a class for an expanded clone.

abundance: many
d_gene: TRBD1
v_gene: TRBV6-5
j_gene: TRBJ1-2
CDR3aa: CASIRGGQGYGYTF
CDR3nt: TGTGCCAGCATCCGAGGGGGACAGGGGTATGGCTACACCTTC

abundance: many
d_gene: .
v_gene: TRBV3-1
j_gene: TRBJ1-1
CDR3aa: CASSQVDEAFF
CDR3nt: TGTGCCAGCAGCCAAGTCGATGAAGCTTTCTTT

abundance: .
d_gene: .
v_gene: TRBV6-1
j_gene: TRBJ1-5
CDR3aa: CASSRQASNQPQHF
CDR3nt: TGTGCCAGCAGCAGACAGGCTAGCAATCAGCCCCAGCATTTT

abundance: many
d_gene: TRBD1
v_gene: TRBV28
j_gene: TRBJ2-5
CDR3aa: CASSPGQGAKSGSQETQYF
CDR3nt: TGTGCCAGCAGCCCGGGACAGGGGGCTAAAAGCGGGAGTCAAGAGACCCAGTACTTC

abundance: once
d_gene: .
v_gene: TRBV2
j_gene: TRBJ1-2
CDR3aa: CASSRAVVRDYGYTF
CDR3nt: TGTGCCAGCAGTCGGGCAGTCGTACGAGACTATGGCTACACCTTC

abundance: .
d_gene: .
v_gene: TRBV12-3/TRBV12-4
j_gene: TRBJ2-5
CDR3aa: CASSFYVNRLQETQYF
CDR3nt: TGTGCCAGCAGTTTTTACGTCAACAGACTACAAGAGACCCAGTACTTC

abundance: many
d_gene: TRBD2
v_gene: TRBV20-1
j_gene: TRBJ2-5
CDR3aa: CSARDRAGGLGETQYF
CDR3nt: TGCAGTGCTAGAGACCGAGCGGGAGGGCTCGGAGAGACCCAGTACTTC

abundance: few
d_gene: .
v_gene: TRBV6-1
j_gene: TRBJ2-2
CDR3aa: CASTRDPIPGELFF
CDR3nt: TGTGCCAGCACCAGGGACCCCATCCCCGGGGAGCTGTTTTTT

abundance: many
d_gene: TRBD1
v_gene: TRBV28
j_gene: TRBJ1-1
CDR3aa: CASSILGQLNTEAFF
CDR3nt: TGTGCCAGCAGTATTCTGGGACAGTTGAACACTGAAGCTTTCTTT

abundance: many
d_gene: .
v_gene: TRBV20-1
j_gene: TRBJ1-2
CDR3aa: CSASLQGRGYTF
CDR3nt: TGCAGTGCTAGTCTACAGGGAAGAGGCTACACCTTC

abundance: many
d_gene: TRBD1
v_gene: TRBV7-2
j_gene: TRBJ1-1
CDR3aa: CASSGQGALLLNTEAFF
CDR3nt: TGTGCCAGCAGTGGACAGGGTGCCCTCCTGTTGAACACTGAAGCTTTCTTT

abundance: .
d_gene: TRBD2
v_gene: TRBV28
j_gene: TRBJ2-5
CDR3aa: CASSDPGLQETQYF
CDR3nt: TGTGCCAGCAGTGATCCGGGACTACAAGAGACCCAGTACTTC

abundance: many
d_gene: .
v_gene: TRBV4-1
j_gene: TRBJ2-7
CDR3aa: CASSHKVGLYEQYF
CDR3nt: TGCGCCAGCAGCCATAAAGTGGGTCTCTACGAGCAGTACTTC

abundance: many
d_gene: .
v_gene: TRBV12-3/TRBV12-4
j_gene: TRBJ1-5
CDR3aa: CASSFREDSNQPQHF
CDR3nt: TGTGCCAGCAGTTTTCGGGAGGATAGCAATCAGCCCCAGCATTTT

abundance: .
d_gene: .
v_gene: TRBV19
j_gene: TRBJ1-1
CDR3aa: CASSISGFMNTEAFF
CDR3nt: TGTGCCAGTAGTATATCCGGGTTTATGAACACTGAAGCTTTCTTT

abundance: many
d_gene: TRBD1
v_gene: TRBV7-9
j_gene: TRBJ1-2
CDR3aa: CASSVGVDRQGNF
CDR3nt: TGTGCCAGCAGCGTCGGGGTAGACCGACAGGGAAACTTC

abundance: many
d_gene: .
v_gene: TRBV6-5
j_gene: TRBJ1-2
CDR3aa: CASKDENYGYTF
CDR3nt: TGTGCCAGCAAAGACGAGAACTATGGCTACACCTTC

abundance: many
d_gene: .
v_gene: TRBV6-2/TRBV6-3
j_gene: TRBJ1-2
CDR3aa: CASSYTRTAAGYTF
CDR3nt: TGTGCCAGCAGTTACACGAGGACAGCTGCTGGCTACACCTTC

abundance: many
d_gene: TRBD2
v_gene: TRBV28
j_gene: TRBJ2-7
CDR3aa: CASRRYGALGVAGDYEQYF
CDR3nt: TGTGCCAGCAGGCGATACGGGGCCCTGGGCGTGGCGGGGGACTACGAGCAGTACTTC

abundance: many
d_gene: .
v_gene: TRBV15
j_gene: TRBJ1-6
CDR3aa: CATSRDREVPGSPLHF
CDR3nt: TGTGCCACCAGCAGAGATCGCGAGGTTCCAGGTTCACCCCTCCACTTT

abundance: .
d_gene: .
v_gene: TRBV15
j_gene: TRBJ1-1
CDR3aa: CATSRDRINEAFF
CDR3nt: TGTGCCACCAGCAGAGATAGGATCAATGAAGCTTTCTTT

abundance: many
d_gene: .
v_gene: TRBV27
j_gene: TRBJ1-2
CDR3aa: CASSSAGTNYGYTF
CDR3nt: TGTGCCAGCAGTTCCGCCGGGACTAACTATGGCTACACCTTC

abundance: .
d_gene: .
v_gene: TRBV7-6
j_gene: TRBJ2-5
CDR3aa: CASSLAHSGETQYF
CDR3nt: TGTGCCAGCAGCTTAGCGCATAGTGGGGAGACCCAGTACTTC

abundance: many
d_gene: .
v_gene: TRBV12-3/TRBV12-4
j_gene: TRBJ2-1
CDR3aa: CASSTAYNEQFF
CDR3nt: TGTGCCAGCAGTACAGCCTACAATGAGCAGTTCTTC

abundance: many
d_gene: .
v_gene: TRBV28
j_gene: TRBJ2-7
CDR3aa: CASSLDTSPSSYEQYF
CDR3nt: TGTGCCAGCAGTTTAGATACTAGCCCGAGCTCCTACGAGCAGTACTTC

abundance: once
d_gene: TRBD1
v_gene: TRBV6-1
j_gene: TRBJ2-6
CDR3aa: CASSGGIISGANVLTF
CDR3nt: TGTGCCAGCTCAGGGGGCATCATCTCTGGGGCCAACGTCCTGACTTTC

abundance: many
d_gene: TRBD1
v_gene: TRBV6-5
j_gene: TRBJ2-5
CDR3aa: CATTRTGGGETQYF
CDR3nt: TGTGCCACTACTAGGACAGGGGGGGGGGAGACCCAGTACTTC

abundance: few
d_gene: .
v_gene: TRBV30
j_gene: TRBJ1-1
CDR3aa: CAWADGDGTEAFF
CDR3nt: TGTGCCTGGGCCGACGGTGATGGCACTGAAGCTTTCTTT